This T cell receptor (beta chain) derives from a study of shared clonotypes between healthy human individuals. Study background: Researchers assigned three CD4 naive, three CD4 memory, two CD8 naive and one CD8 memory plate to each donor.

Study results and limitations: As a rule, naive subsets had a larger estimated richness than memory subsets. Relative to clonotypes present in all four donors, those not shared had lower generation probabilities.

Regarding this clone: Its target is unknown.

Naive-designated CD8 cells lacked CD45RO, were positively enriched for CCR7, and omitted terminally differentiated effector memory CD45RA+ cells. The CDR3 covers 17 residues. Trimming left V 2 bases short and J 4 bases short, with 19 bases between. CDR1 is MNHNS and CDR2 is SASEGT in the germline V gene. Sequencing was at deep level. The table came from immunoSEQ multiplex PCR; TCRdb's copy has only in-frame clones and leaves some out. The table has 550,000 to 650,000 clones, about 95% seen once. V is TRBV6-1 and J is TRBJ2-3, with D possibly being TRBD1 or TRBD2 (5 bases each). The TCR was taken from a woman aged 30 to 39 in good health. The sequencing sample was made of naive CD8+ T cells sorted from blood. CDR3 in amino acids: CASSEFGFVGPADTQYF. The DNA of the CDR3 is TGTGCCAGCAGTGAATTTGGGTTTGTGGGACCAGCAGATACGCAGTATTTT.